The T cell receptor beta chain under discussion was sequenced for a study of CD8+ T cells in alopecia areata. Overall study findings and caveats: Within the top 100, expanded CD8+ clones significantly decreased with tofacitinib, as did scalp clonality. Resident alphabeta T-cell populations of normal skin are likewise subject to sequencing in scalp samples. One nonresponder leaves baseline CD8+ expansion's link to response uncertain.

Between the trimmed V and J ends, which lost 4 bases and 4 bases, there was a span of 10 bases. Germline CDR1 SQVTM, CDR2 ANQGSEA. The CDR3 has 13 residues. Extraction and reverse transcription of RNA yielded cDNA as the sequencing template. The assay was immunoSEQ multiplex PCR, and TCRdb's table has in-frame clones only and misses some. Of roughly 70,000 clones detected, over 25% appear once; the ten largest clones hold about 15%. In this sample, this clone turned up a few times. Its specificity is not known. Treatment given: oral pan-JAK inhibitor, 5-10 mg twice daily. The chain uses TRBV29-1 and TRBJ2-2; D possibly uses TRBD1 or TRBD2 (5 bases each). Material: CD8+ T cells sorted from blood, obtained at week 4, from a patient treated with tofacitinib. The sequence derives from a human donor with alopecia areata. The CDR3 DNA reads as TGCAGCGTTGTTGAGGGGACCACCGGGGAGCTGTTTTTT. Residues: CSVVEGTTGELFF.